These 17 T cell receptor beta chains were sequenced from one sample in a study of T-cell reconstitution after alpha-beta-depleted transplantation in children. Preparing the TCRbeta library involved the use of unique molecular identifiers. TCRdb re-called the PCR reads through MiXCR, storing one row per CDR3 protein. In the table there are approximately 500,000 distinct CDR3 sequences, roughly a tenth of which are singletons. The specimen comprised PBMCs, sampled before TCRalphabeta/CD19-depleted stem cell transplant. Every receptor here comes from a child younger than 10 with inherited bone marrow failure, due to receive a stem cell transplant.

This clonotype was seen more than once but under ten times. The CDR3 sequence: CASSFGRGQPQHF. Written as DNA, the CDR3 is TGTGCCAGCAGCTTCGGCAGGGGGCAGCCCCAGCATTTT. The chain employs TRBV7-9 and TRBJ1-5, with 7 bases identical to TRBD1. With V trimmed by 3 bases and J by 7 bases, 3 bases remained unmatched. CDR3 size: 13 residues. Per germline, CDR1 SEHNR and CDR2 FQNEAQ (reference sequence). Full variable domain (missing parts from reference TRBV7-9 and TRBJ1-5): DTGVSQNPRHKITKRGQNVTFRCDPISEHNRLYWYRQTLGQGPEFLTYFQNEAQLEKSRLLSDRFSAERPKGSFSTLEIQRTEQGDSAMYLCASSFGRGQPQHFGDGTRLSIL.

Ten or more counts support this clonotype. The chain couples TRBV29-1 to TRBJ2-5; D not resolved. Looked up from germline, CDR1 is SQVTM and CDR2 is ANQGSEA. The CDR3 spans 12 residues. The V end was cut by 4 bases, the J end by 9 bases, with 15 bases between. This CDR3 is CSVGSVLGPQYF. For the CDR3, the DNA is TGCAGCGTTGGTTCCGTTCTGGGTCCCCAGTACTTC.

This clonotype appeared a few times. V usage is TRBV27 and J usage is TRBJ2-5; 12 bases are a match to TRBD2. CDR1 is MNHEY, CDR2 SMNVEV, per germline (reference sequence). The CDR3 extends over 14 amino acids. J lost 5 bases, V lost 8 bases, and 6 bases had no gene match. The CDR3 bases are TGTGCCAGCGGGAGACTAGCGGGAGATGAGACCCAGTACTTC. As protein: CASGRLAGDETQYF.

This clonotype has a count of ten or more. The gene calls are TRBV11-2 and TRBJ2-1; D is possibly TRBD1 or TRBD2 (5 bases each). The germline CDR1 and CDR2 sequences are SGHAT and FQNNGV. V was clipped by 6 bases and J by 2 bases, with 8 bases between them. The CDR3 consists of 13 residues. The CDR3 region has the DNA TGTGCCAGCAGAACGGGACCCTACAATGAGCAGTTCTTC. The encoded protein is CASRTGPYNEQFF.

This clonotype was counted at least ten times. The chain is built from TRBV5-5 and TRBJ2-7; 8 nucleotides match TRBD2. The CDR3 runs 14 residues. V was clipped by 3 bases and J by 2 bases; unmatched bases: 4. Germline V gene sequence: CDR1 SGHKS, CDR2 YYEKEE (reference sequence). The CDR3 nucleotides read TGTGCCAGCAGCTCACCGGGACTAGCCTACGAGCAGTACTTC. Protein: CASSSPGLAYEQYF.

Points on this clonotype: This sequence may be a read error, since a much larger clone differs from it by one base. The chain uses TRBV20-1 and TRBJ1-1, with D tentatively TRBD1 (5 bases). CDR1 is DFQATT, CDR2 SNEGSKA, per germline (reference sequence). The length of the CDR3 is 12 residues. CDR3 DNA: TGCAGTCGACATTACCGAGGGACTGTAGCTTTCTTT. Translation gives CSRHYRGTVAFF.

This clonotype was counted at least ten times. The rearrangement uses TRBV29-1 and TRBJ1-6; D call uncertain. The germline V and J ends were trimmed by 5 bases and 6 bases, with 8 bases remaining between them. This CDR3 contains 12 residues. The germline CDR1 and CDR2 sequences are SQVTM and ANQGSEA. The CDR3 protein is CSVSNPNSPLHF. CDR3 coding DNA: TGCAGCGTTAGCAACCCTAATTCACCCCTCCACTTT.

This clonotype was seen at least ten times. The chain links TRBV4-3 to TRBJ2-3; the match to TRBD2 covers 11 bases. The J segment lost 1 base and the V segment lost 1 base, leaving 7 bases of the junction unmatched. The CDR3 contains 18 residues. The germline CDR1 and CDR2 sequences are LGHNA and YSLEER. The CDR3 region is CASSQVIVAGGGTDTQYF. As DNA, the CDR3 is TGCGCCAGCAGCCAAGTAATCGTAGCGGGAGGGGGCACAGATACGCAGTATTTT.

The chain has TRBV20-1 and TRBJ2-7, with 10 bases matching TRBD1. Germline V gives CDR1 DFQATT, CDR2 SNEGSKA (reference sequence). The V segment lost 5 bases and the J segment 5 bases; nucleotides outside the gene matches: 9. This CDR3 is 14 amino acids long. CDR3 DNA sequence: TGCAGTGCTTCTCAGACAGGGGGCAAGGACGAGCAGTACTTC. It yields the protein CSASQTGGKDEQYF.

This clonotype was seen a handful of times. This rearrangement joins TRBV7-1 to TRBJ2-2; TRBD2 agrees at 11 bases. TRBV7-1 is flagged as an ORF with uncertain function. The CDR3 consists of 22 residues. Trimming cost V 2 bases and J 7 bases; bases outside gene matches: 24. CDR3 sequence reads: CASSSSPGGRLAGQGRGGELFF. The DNA of the CDR3 is TGTGCCAGCAGCTCATCCCCCGGCGGGAGACTAGCGGGACAAGGCCGGGGCGGGGAGCTGTTTTTT.

This clonotype was seen at least ten times. This rearrangement joins TRBV6-2 or TRBV6-3 to TRBJ2-5, with no clear D. The CDR3 consists of 12 residues. The V gene's germline CDR1 is MNHEY and CDR2 SVGEGT. Trimming shortened V by 2 bases and J by 4 bases, and 5 bases separated the two germline ends. CDR3 in amino acids: CASSYARETQYF. DNA for the CDR3: TGTGCCAGCAGTTACGCGCGAGAGACCCAGTACTTC.

The rearrangement joins TRBV7-6 to TRBJ2-3, with 8 bases matching TRBD2. With V trimmed by 4 bases and J by 5 bases, 2 bases remained unmatched. Germline V CDR1 and CDR2: SGHVS, FNYEAQ. The CDR3 has 13 residues. The DNA for the CDR3 is TGTGCCAGCAGCTCGGGGGGGGGAGATACGCAGTATTTT. Translation gives CASSSGGGDTQYF.

This clonotype was found many times. J is TRBJ2-5 and V is TRBV10-3; TRBD1 aligns across 10 bases. V dropped 6 bases and J dropped 4; count of bases not matched to a gene: 8. The CDR3 has 15 amino acids. Germline V CDR1 and CDR2: ENHRY, SYGVKD. CDR3 nucleotides: TGTGCCATCAGGGAGCGACAGGGGGCGGGAGAGACCCAGTACTTC. It yields the protein CAIRERQGAGETQYF.

This clonotype appeared many times. This chain connects TRBV28 to TRBJ2-1, with 11 bases identical to TRBD2. Germline lookup yields CDR1 MDHEN and CDR2 SYDVKM. The CDR3 has 15 residues. V lost 6 bases and J lost 6; bases outside the gene matches: 7. CDR3 sequence (DNA): TGTGCCAGCAGCGAACTAGCGGGAGTAAGCAATGAGCAGTTCTTC. Protein: CASSELAGVSNEQFF. Together with reference TRBV28 and TRBJ2-1, the CDR3 gives the full variable domain: DVKVTQSSRYLVKRTGEKVFLECVQDMDHENMFWYRQDPGLGLRLIYFSYDVKMKEKGDIPEGYSVSREKKERFSLILESASTNQTSMYLCASSELAGVSNEQFFGPGTRLTVL.

At least ten counts were recorded for this clonotype. J is TRBJ1-6 and V is TRBV5-6; the D is unclear. Germline CDR1 SGHDT, CDR2 YYEEEE. V dropped 3 bases and J dropped 7 bases, with 14 bases sitting between them. CDR3 length equals 15 residues. The CDR3 here is CASSSPRGPNSPLHF. CDR3 DNA sequence: TGTGCCAGCAGCTCACCAAGAGGGCCGAATTCACCCCTCCACTTT. The full variable domain, in which reference TRBV5-6 and TRBJ1-6 provide the parts outside the CDR3, is DAGVTQSPTHLIKTRGQQVTLRCSPKSGHDTVSWYQQALGQGPQFIFQYYEEEERQRGNFPDRFSGHQFPNYSSELNVNALLLGDSALYLCASSSPRGPNSPLHFGNGTRLTVT.

This clonotype was picked up many times. The CDR3 here is CAISQGLAYNEQFF. The DNA for the CDR3 is TGTGCCATCAGTCAGGGACTAGCATACAATGAGCAGTTCTTC. The chain employs TRBV10-3 and TRBJ2-1; the match to TRBD2 covers 9 bases. Trimming cost V 5 bases and J 4 bases; bases outside gene matches: 3. The germline V gene has CDR1 ENHRY and CDR2 SYGVKD. The CDR3 is made up of 14 amino acids.

The J gene is TRBJ2-7, the V gene TRBV28; TRBD1 aligns across 8 bases. In germline, CDR1 is MDHEN, CDR2 SYDVKM. V trimming: 1 base; J trimming: 6 bases; junction bases outside the gene matches: 8. CDR3 length equals 15 residues. CDR3 sequence (DNA): TGTGCCAGCAGTTTATTTCAACAGGGGGTAATCGAGCAGTACTTC. Encoded protein: CASSLFQQGVIEQYF.